Listed below are T cell receptor beta chains from one sample, sequenced in a study of blood T cell repertoires in COVID-19. This table comes from immunoSEQ multiplex PCR, and its TCRdb copy is limited to in-frame clones, with some not included. This sample has 200,000 to 250,000 clones; roughly 80% occur once, and the top ten carry over 6%. Sample: peripheral blood. Receptors originate from a woman over 75 with COVID-19, enrolled during active disease. The CDR3 runs from the conserved cysteine through the conserved F or W. The D gene is left open where the match is weak. Expanded clones are given a class, and other clones once, few, many or no size at all.

d_call clone_size j_call v_call cdr3_length cdr3_nt cdr3_aa
TRBD1 few TRBJ2-2 TRBV19 13 TGTGCCACCGACAGGGGCCCCACCGGGGAGCTGTTTTTT CATDRGPTGELFF
TRBD1 - TRBJ2-7 TRBV5-1 15 TGCGCCAGCAGCGTTGTGGCGACAGGGGGTTACGAGCAGTACTTC CASSVVATGGYEQYF
TRBD2 - TRBJ2-5 TRBV7-8 18 TGTGCCAGCAGCTCCCGGGGGTTGGGGCGGGGGTACCAAGAGACCCAGTACTTC CASSSRGLGRGYQETQYF
- - TRBJ2-3 TRBV5-1 15 TGCGCCAGCAGCTTGGGGGGAGGTGGCACAGATACGCAGTATTTT CASSLGGGGTDTQYF
- - TRBJ1-1 TRBV29-1 13 TGCAGCGTTGAACGGGGGACCGGCACTGAAGCTTTCTTT CSVERGTGTEAFF
- many TRBJ2-2 TRBV15 15 TGTGCCACCAGCAGAGATAGGAGTGCTACCGGGGAGCTGTTTTTT CATSRDRSATGELFF
TRBD1 - TRBJ1-2 TRBV19 13 TGTGCCACCCAACGGACAGGGGGCGCTGGCTACACCTTC CATQRTGGAGYTF
- - TRBJ2-7 TRBV6-4 23 TGTGCCAGCAGTGACTCGACTGTGAGGGAGGCCCCATCCCGCGGGACGAGCTCCTACGAGCAGTACTTC CASSDSTVREAPSRGTSSYEQYF
TRBD1 - TRBJ2-5 TRBV29-1 15 TGCAGCGTCCACTCCGGGACAGGGGTGGGCGAGACCCAGTACTTC CSVHSGTGVGETQYF
- few TRBJ2-2 TRBV7-9 16 TGTGCCATCCCCATAGGCTACCGACAGAACACCGGGGAGCTGTTTTTT CAIPIGYRQNTGELFF
- - TRBJ1-1 TRBV5-1 13 TGCGCCAGCAGACAGGAGACAAACACTGAAGCTTTCTTT CASRQETNTEAFF
TRBD1 - TRBJ1-2 TRBV4-1 13 TGCGCCAGCAGCCCAGCAGGGGGCTATGGCTACACCTTC CASSPAGGYGYTF
- - TRBJ1-2 TRBV18 14 TGTGCCAGCTCACCTTCTGGAGAGAACTATGGCTACACCTTC CASSPSGENYGYTF
- - TRBJ1-5 TRBV28 15 TGTGCCAGCAGTAGTACCGGGAATAGCAATCAGCCCCAGCATTTT CASSSTGNSNQPQHF
- - TRBJ2-7 TRBV11-2 14 TGTGCCAGCAGCCCCACCAGGGCCCACTACGAGCAGTACTTC CASSPTRAHYEQYF
- once TRBJ2-1 TRBV6-4 16 TGTGCCAGCAGTGATGGGGGCTTCAGCTCCTACAATGAGCAGTTCTTC CASSDGGFSSYNEQFF
TRBD1 few TRBJ2-7 TRBV5-5 15 TGTGCCAGCAGCGGGCCGGGACAGAGCGTTCTAAGGGAGTACTTC CASSGPGQSVLREYF
TRBD1 - TRBJ1-1 TRBV3-1/TRBV3-2 13 TGTGCCAGTAGACAGGGGGTGAACACTGAAGCTTTCTTT CASRQGVNTEAFF
- - TRBJ2-5 TRBV27 14 TGTGCCAGCAGTCCTGCAGGGCTCCAAGAGACCCAGTACTTC CASSPAGLQETQYF
- - TRBJ1-1 TRBV28 15 TGTGCCAGCAGTTTCCGTTCGACAGGAACCAGTGAAGCTTTCTTT CASSFRSTGTSEAFF
- once TRBJ2-7 TRBV6-5 13 TGTGCCAGCGAACTCTCACAGGGCTACGAGCAGTACTTC CASELSQGYEQYF
- - TRBJ1-2 TRBV7-9 15 TGTGCCAGCAGTGGAGTCTCGATAACCGGCTATGGCTACACCTTC CASSGVSITGYGYTF
TRBD1 - TRBJ1-1 TRBV5-1 16 TGCGCCAGCAGCTTGGGAGGGGGACAGGGGGAGATTGAAGCTTTCTTT CASSLGGGQGEIEAFF
TRBD1 once TRBJ1-2 TRBV2 15 TGTGCCAGCAGTGAGAGTACCGGGACAGGGGGTGGCTACACCTTC CASSESTGTGGGYTF
- once TRBJ1-5 TRBV3-1/TRBV3-2 11 TGTGCCAGCGGCCCGAATCAGCCCCAGCATTTT CASGPNQPQHF
TRBD1 - TRBJ1-5 TRBV6-1 16 TGTGCCAGCAGTGACTTGCTGGACAGGGGGAATCAGCCCCAGCATTTT CASSDLLDRGNQPQHF
TRBD1 - TRBJ1-2 TRBV20-1 13 TGCAGTGCTAGTAGACAGGGGGCGGCTGGCTACACCTTC CSASRQGAAGYTF
- - TRBJ2-3 TRBV3-1/TRBV3-2 14 TGTGCCAGCAGCCCAGGACACAGCACAGATACGCAGTATTTT CASSPGHSTDTQYF
TRBD1 once TRBJ1-3 TRBV15 19 TGTGCCACCAGCAGAGCCGCATGGGACAGGGGGTCTACTGGAAACACCATATATTTT CATSRAAWDRGSTGNTIYF
- - TRBJ1-2 TRBV4-1 15 TGCGCCAGCAGCCCAGGACAGCCGGGAAAGGATGGCTACACCTTC CASSPGQPGKDGYTF
TRBD2 - TRBJ2-5 TRBV2 14 TGTGCCAGCAGCCGCACTAGCGGGGGCGAGACCCAGTACTTC CASSRTSGGETQYF
- - TRBJ2-7 TRBV5-1 13 TGCGCCAGCAGCTTGGAACCCTATTACGAGCAGTACTTC CASSLEPYYEQYF
- - TRBJ1-1 TRBV7-9 14 TGTGCCAGCAGCTTTTCAGGTATGAACACTGAAGCTTTCTTT CASSFSGMNTEAFF
- - TRBJ1-1 TRBV6-5 11 TGTGCCAGCAGTCGGGGAAGCGAAGCTTTCTTT CASSRGSEAFF
- - TRBJ1-2 TRBV7-9 12 TGTGCCAGCAGTTTAGCCCCGTATGGCTACACCTTC CASSLAPYGYTF
- - TRBJ1-3 TRBV12-1 19 TGTGCCAGCAGCTTTCGAGGCCCAGGGCGACTCGACTCTGGAAACACCATATATTTT CASSFRGPGRLDSGNTIYF
- - TRBJ1-1 TRBV9 13 TGTGCCAGCAGCGCCCAGTCGAACACTGAAGCTTTCTTT CASSAQSNTEAFF
- - TRBJ2-1 TRBV6-4 15 TGTGCCAGCACCCGGGACTCAGGAGCCTACAATGAGCAGTTCTTC CASTRDSGAYNEQFF